Sequencing of this TCR beta chain was carried out in a study of blood T cell repertoires in COVID-19. Study-level background: Specimens from acute and convalescent COVID-19 originated in the United States, Italy and Spain. PBMCs, B-cell-depleted T cells, or T cells were the source of the cDNA or gDNA that made up the material.

Methods used by the authors: For nucleated cells, counts were estimated from reference gene primer amplification. Method: immunoSEQ multiplex PCR; TCRdb's copy keeps in-frame clones and lacks some. That table gives V, J and clone size, and the DNA gave D and trimming. The data hold roughly 190,000 clones, with 83% observed a single time. Germline lookup yields CDR1 SGHRS and CDR2 YFSETQ. CDR3 length equals 15 residues. V was shortened by 3 bases and J by 3 bases, with 16 bases between the two germline ends. The TCR sequence derives from a man aged 45-65 years with active or convalescent COVID-19. Sequencing was carried out using peripheral blood. This chain links TRBV5-1 with TRBJ2-7; no definite D call. CDR3 bases: TGCGCCAGCAGCTCCCCTGGGCCGACCGGCTACGAGCAGTACTTC. Its translation is CASSSPGPTGYEQYF. Full variable domain (outside the CDR3, taken from reference TRBV5-1 and TRBJ2-7): KAGVTQTPRYLIKTRGQQVTLSCSPISGHRSVSWYQQTPGQGLQFLFEYFSETQRNKGNFPGRFSGRQFSNSRSEMNVSTLELGDSALYLCASSSPGPTGYEQYFGPGTRLTVT.